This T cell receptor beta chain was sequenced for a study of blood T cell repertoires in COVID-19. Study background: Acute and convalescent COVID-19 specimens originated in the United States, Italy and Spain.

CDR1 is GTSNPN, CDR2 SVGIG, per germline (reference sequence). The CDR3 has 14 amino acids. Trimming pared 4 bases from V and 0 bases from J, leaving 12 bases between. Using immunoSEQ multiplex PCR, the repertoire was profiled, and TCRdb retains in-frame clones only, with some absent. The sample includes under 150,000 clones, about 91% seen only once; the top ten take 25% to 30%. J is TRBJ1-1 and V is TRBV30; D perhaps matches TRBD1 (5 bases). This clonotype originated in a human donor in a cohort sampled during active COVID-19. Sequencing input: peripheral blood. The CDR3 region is CAWTGPLVNTEAFF. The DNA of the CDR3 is TGTGCCTGGACAGGGCCGTTGGTGAACACTGAAGCTTTCTTT.